A selection of T cell receptor beta chains follows, all from one sample in a study of post-analysis software for immune sequencing data. TCRdb re-called the PCR reads with MiXCR, one entry per CDR3 protein. This table has 750,000 to 950,000 distinct CDR3 sequences, roughly 58% appearing once. Sequencing used blood. The receptors were sampled from a girl aged 10 to 17 with multiple sclerosis. CDR3s include the opening cysteine and the closing phenylalanine or tryptophan. The D gene is left open where the match is weak. Size is stated for part of the rows, as once, few or many counts, or as a class when the clone is expanded.

J gene | V gene | clone size | D gene | CDR3 DNA | CDR3 protein
TRBJ1-2 | TRBV29-1 | few | . | TGCAGCGCACTTTGGAACTATGGCTACACCTTC | CSALWNYGYTF
TRBJ2-7 | TRBV7-3 | few | TRBD1 | TGTGCCAGCAGCTTAATAGGGACAGGCCAGTACGAGCAGTACTTC | CASSLIGTGQYEQYF
TRBJ2-7 | TRBV2 | few | . | TGTGCCAGCAGTGAAATGGGGACCGTCGCCGAGCAGTACTTC | CASSEMGTVAEQYF
TRBJ1-1 | TRBV7-3 | few | TRBD1 | TGTGCCAGCATGCTCGACAGGGTGGGAACTGAAGCTTTCTTT | CASMLDRVGTEAFF
TRBJ2-1 | TRBV25-1 | . | . | TGTGCCAGCACCAGCCCAGGGGTCAATGAGCAGTTCTTC | CASTSPGVNEQFF
TRBJ2-5 | TRBV5-6 | few | TRBD1 | TGTGCCAGCAGCTTGGGACCTACAGGGGGCGAGACCCAGTACTTC | CASSLGPTGGETQYF
TRBJ1-2 | TRBV25-1 | . | . | TGTGCCAGCAGTGTGACGGGGACGTATGGCTACACCTTC | CASSVTGTYGYTF
TRBJ2-1 | TRBV29-1 | . | . | TGCAGCGTTGGCTTTCTACTCCGGGACCGGGGGGAGCAGTTCTTC | CSVGFLLRDRGEQFF
TRBJ1-6 | TRBV5-1 | . | . | TGCGCCAGCAGCCCGGAGGGGGGGGCACCCCTCCACTTT | CASSPEGGAPLHF
TRBJ1-2 | TRBV6-5 | . | . | TGTGCCAGCAGTTACGAGCCCCAAGTTGTTAGCTACACCTTC | CASSYEPQVVSYTF
TRBJ2-5 | TRBV4-1 | . | . | TGCGCCAGCAGCCAAGATCGCGAGGCATCGGATAACCAAGAGACCCAGTACTTC | CASSQDREASDNQETQYF
TRBJ2-5 | TRBV5-6 | few | TRBD2 | TGTGCCAGCAGCTTGGCCGGACTAGCACAAGAGACCCAGTACTTC | CASSLAGLAQETQYF
TRBJ1-4 | TRBV9 | . | TRBD1 | TGTGCCAGCAGCGTAGGTCCAGGGGGCGACGAAAAACTGTTTTTT | CASSVGPGGDEKLFF
TRBJ2-3 | TRBV12-3/TRBV12-4 | . | . | TGTGCCAGCAGCCGGACAGGGAGGGACACAGATACGCAGTATTTT | CASSRTGRDTDTQYF
TRBJ2-7 | TRBV7-2 | few | TRBD1 | TGTGCCAGCAGCTTAAAACAGGGGTACGAGCAGTACTTC | CASSLKQGYEQYF
TRBJ1-1 | TRBV30 | . | . | TGTGCCTGGATTCGGGGGGCGCAGGTCACTGAAGCTTTCTTT | CAWIRGAQVTEAFF
TRBJ2-1 | TRBV20-1 | . | . | TGCAGTGCTAGGGGCCGCAGCAATGAGCAGTTCTTC | CSARGRSNEQFF
TRBJ2-7 | TRBV20-1 | few | . | TGCAGTGCTAGGGACCAGACCTACGAGCAGTACTTC | CSARDQTYEQYF
TRBJ2-7 | TRBV29-1 | few | TRBD1 | TGCAGCGTTGGACGGTGGGACAGGGTGAGGTACGAGCAGTACTTC | CSVGRWDRVRYEQYF
TRBJ2-7 | TRBV20-1 | . | . | TGCAGTGCTGGGGGGCTAGCGGAGGCAAGAGGGGTCCACGAGCAGTACTTC | CSAGGLAEARGVHEQYF
TRBJ2-5 | TRBV29-1 | few | . | TGCAGCGTTGACTGGCAGGTACAAGAGACCCAGTACTTC | CSVDWQVQETQYF
TRBJ2-3 | TRBV28 | . | . | TGTGCCAGCACTCCCCTGAATGGGCAGGCGGTGCCGGATACGCAGTATTTT | CASTPLNGQAVPDTQYF
TRBJ2-1 | TRBV5-1 | . | . | TGCGCCAGCAGCTTGGAGAAACTGACAGGCCTTAGCTCCTACAATGAGCAGTTCTTC | CASSLEKLTGLSSYNEQFF
TRBJ2-7 | TRBV5-1 | . | . | TGCGCCAGCAGCTTGGCGGCAGACCGTGGGTACGAGCAGTACTTC | CASSLAADRGYEQYF